One sample yielded the 30 T cell receptor beta chains listed below, sequenced in a study of blood T cell repertoires in COVID-19. Assay used: immunoSEQ multiplex PCR; TCRdb lists only in-frame clones, some missing. The repertoire holds approximately 250,000 clones, with 70% to 90% as singletons. The sample consisted of peripheral blood. These receptors originate from a woman aged 55 to 70 with COVID-19, enrolled during active disease.

A few counts support this clone. This rearrangement joins TRBV5-6 to TRBJ1-1; maybe TRBD1 (6 bases). Germline CDR1 SGHDT, CDR2 YYEEEE. The CDR3 is 13 residues long. With 4 bases removed from V and 8 bases from J, the gap between germline ends came to 15 bases. For the CDR3, the DNA is TGTGCCAGCAGCAATGCAGGGGTGAGGGAAGCTTTCTTT. This encodes CASSNAGVREAFF. Supplemented by reference TRBV5-6 and TRBJ1-1, the full variable domain reads DAGVTQSPTHLIKTRGQQVTLRCSPKSGHDTVSWYQQALGQGPQFIFQYYEEEERQRGNFPDRFSGHQFPNYSSELNVNALLLGDSALYLCASSNAGVREAFFGQGTRLTVV.

The rearrangement links TRBV7-9 to TRBJ2-5, with 12 bases that match TRBD2. Looked up from germline, CDR1 is SEHNR and CDR2 is FQNEAQ (reference sequence). J gave up 5 bases and V 2 bases, and 6 bases lay outside the gene matches. The CDR3 has 16 residues. The CDR3, as DNA: TGTGCCAGCAGCTTATCCGCTAGCGGGAGGGCGGAGACCCAGTACTTC. Translating gives CASSLSASGRAETQYF.

The rearrangement uses TRBV19 and TRBJ2-1; 7 nucleotides line up with TRBD1. V dropped 6 bases and J dropped 9; count of bases not matched to a gene: 11. The CDR3 has 14 amino acids. The germline CDR1 and CDR2 sequences are LNHDA and SQIVND (reference sequence). CDR3 sequence reads: CASSPGTVAVEQFF. CDR3 coding DNA: TGTGCCAGTAGCCCCGGGACAGTCGCGGTTGAGCAGTTCTTC.

V and J are TRBV5-1 and TRBJ2-2, with TRBD2 matching 11 bases. Losses at the gene ends were 3 bases for V and 1 base for J; bases not matched to a gene: 2. CDR1 SGHRS and CDR2 YFSETQ come from the germline V gene. The CDR3 totals 16 residues. The CDR3 loop is CASSSGLAENTGELFF. The CDR3 nucleotides are TGCGCCAGCAGCTCGGGACTAGCGGAGAACACCGGGGAGCTGTTTTTT.

The V gene is TRBV28, the J gene TRBJ1-6, with TRBD1 matching over 7 bases. Germline trimming cut 10 bases from V and 3 bases from J; bases unmatched to any gene: 9. The germline V gene encodes CDR1 MDHEN and CDR2 SYDVKM. This CDR3 is built from 15 residues. CDR3: CATRRAGGYNSPLHF. The CDR3 DNA is TGTGCCACACGGAGGGCAGGGGGCTATAATTCACCCCTCCACTTT.

CDR3 coding DNA: TGTGCCAGCAGCGCCCAGACAGGGGCTAACTATGGCTACACCTTC. Translated, it gives CASSAQTGANYGYTF. This chain uses TRBV5-4 with TRBJ1-2; 8 bases line up with TRBD1. Germline V gene lookup returns CDR1 SGHNT and CDR2 YYREEE (reference sequence). V lost 4 bases, J lost 0 bases, and 5 bases stayed unmatched. This CDR3 region has 15 residues.

This chain joins TRBV25-1 and TRBJ1-4, with a possible D match to TRBD1 (5 bases). Trimming shortened V by 3 bases and J by 7 bases, and 6 bases separated the two germline ends. The CDR3 contains 12 residues. CDR1 is MGHDK and CDR2 is SYGVNS in the germline V gene. For the CDR3, the DNA is TGTGCCAGCAGTGAGGACACTGAAAAACTGTTTTTT. Amino acid sequence: CASSEDTEKLFF.

This clone was detected only once. V is TRBV15 and J is TRBJ2-5, with 9 bases identical to TRBD1. Germline trimming cut 3 bases from V and 4 bases from J; bases unmatched to any gene: 6. This CDR3 has 15 residues. CDR1 is LNHNV and CDR2 is YYDKDF in the germline V gene (reference sequence). DNA for the CDR3: TGTGCCACCAGCAGGGGGGGACAGGGAATAGAGACCCAGTACTTC. It is translated as CATSRGGQGIETQYF.

The rearrangement uses TRBV7-3 and TRBJ1-5; no reliable D call. There are 13 residues in the CDR3. Germline V gene lookup returns CDR1 SGHTA and CDR2 FQGTGA. The germline V and J ends were trimmed by 1 base and 2 bases, with 3 bases remaining between them. CDR3 protein: CASSLSGNQPQHF. The CDR3 DNA follows: TGTGCCAGCAGCTTAAGCGGCAATCAGCCCCAGCATTTT.

The rearrangement links TRBV5-1 to TRBJ2-2; TRBD1 matches at 8 bases. Trimming took 2 bases from V and 6 from J; bases not matched to a gene: 9. The CDR3 is 16 amino acids. CDR1 SGHRS and CDR2 YFSETQ come from the germline V gene. This chain's CDR3 is CASSFVQGAGSGELFF. CDR3 sequence (DNA): TGCGCCAGCAGCTTCGTGCAGGGGGCAGGATCCGGGGAGCTGTTTTTT.

This clone has a handful of counts. The CDR3 loop reads CAPAPGTGLNTEAFF. The CDR3 DNA sequence: TGCGCCCCAGCTCCCGGAACAGGGTTGAACACTGAAGCTTTCTTT. V and J are TRBV5-1 and TRBJ1-1, with a tentative D call TRBD1 (6 bases). V lost 10 bases and J 0 bases, leaving 19 bases between the germline ends. Germline V gene sequence: CDR1 SGHRS, CDR2 YFSETQ. This CDR3 has 15 amino acids.

V is TRBV24-1 and J is TRBJ2-7; TRBD2 matches at 10 bases. This CDR3 contains 15 residues. V was clipped by 4 bases and J by 2 bases; unmatched bases: 4. From germline, CDR1 is KGHDR and CDR2 SFDVKD. In DNA form, the CDR3 reads TGTGCCACCAGTGACCCCCTAGCGGGGGCCTACGAGCAGTACTTC. As protein: CATSDPLAGAYEQYF.

This rearrangement joins TRBV28 to TRBJ1-5, with D hard to call. The V gene lost 5 bases and the J gene lost 3 bases, with 11 bases spanning the gap. The CDR3 length is 14 residues. Germline CDR1 and CDR2: MDHEN and SYDVKM. The CDR3 here is CASSIQSHNQPQHF. DNA for the CDR3: TGTGCCAGCAGTATACAGTCCCACAATCAGCCCCAGCATTTT. Full variable domain (rest looked up from reference TRBV28 and TRBJ1-5): DVKVTQSSRYLVKRTGEKVFLECVQDMDHENMFWYRQDPGLGLRLIYFSYDVKMKEKGDIPEGYSVSREKKERFSLILESASTNQTSMYLCASSIQSHNQPQHFGDGTRLSIL.

The genes are TRBV4-1 and TRBJ1-3, with 9 bases that match TRBD1. Germline CDR1 reads MGHRA; CDR2 reads YSYEKL. The CDR3 is made up of 16 amino acids. V shed 1 base, J shed 3 bases, and the junction held 4 bases outside the gene matches. The CDR3 here is CASSQGQGVRGNTIYF. The CDR3 coding sequence is TGCGCCAGCAGCCAAGGACAGGGGGTTCGTGGAAACACCATATATTTT.

The rearrangement joins TRBV28 to TRBJ2-7; 7 bases line up with TRBD1. Germline lookup yields CDR1 MDHEN and CDR2 SYDVKM. The CDR3 totals 15 residues. J was trimmed by 2 bases and V by 2 bases; bases with no gene match: 6. The CDR3 nucleotides read TGTGCCAGCAGTTTACGCTTGGGACAGACCTACGAGCAGTACTTC. It yields the protein CASSLRLGQTYEQYF.

The chain couples TRBV30 to TRBJ2-5; D is unclear. The length of the CDR3 is 12 residues. The germline V and J ends were trimmed by 0 bases and 2 bases, with 4 bases remaining between them. Germline V gene data show CDR1 as GTSNPN and CDR2 as SVGIG (reference sequence). The CDR3 DNA sequence: TGTGCCTGGAGTGTACTACAAGAGACCCAGTACTTC. Translation: CAWSVLQETQYF.

The genes are TRBV6-2 or TRBV6-3 and TRBJ1-2; 8 bases fit TRBD1. Losses at the gene ends were 6 bases for V and 6 bases for J; bases not matched to a gene: 6. The CDR3 length is 13 residues. The germline V gene has CDR1 MNHEY and CDR2 SVGEGT. Written as DNA, the CDR3 is TGTGCCAGCAGCACTGGACAGGGCCATGGCTACACCTTC. It specifies CASSTGQGHGYTF.

The chain has TRBV7-2 and TRBJ2-3, with TRBD2 identical over 10 bases. The germline CDR1 and CDR2 sequences are SGHTA and FQGNSA. The ends lost 4 bases at V and 11 bases at J; junction bases unmatched: 15. The CDR3 has 16 residues. The CDR3 bases are TGTGCCAGCAGCTCAAATTCCGGGGGTAGCGGGAGGTTGCAGTATTTT. Translating it yields CASSSNSGGSGRLQYF.

CDR3 residues: CASSLFSNSYNEQFF. The CDR3 DNA is TGTGCCAGCAGTTTATTTAGCAACTCCTACAATGAGCAGTTCTTC. V is TRBV27 and J is TRBJ2-1; D not certain. Germline V lookup: CDR1 MNHEY, CDR2 SMNVEV (reference sequence). This CDR3 has 15 residues. Trimming shortened V by 1 base and J by 0 bases, and 7 bases separated the two germline ends.

V gene TRBV19 combines with J gene TRBJ2-6, with D perhaps matching TRBD1 (6 bases). The CDR3 has 16 amino acids. The germline V gene encodes CDR1 LNHDA and CDR2 SQIVND (reference sequence). Trimming pared 3 bases from V and 0 bases from J, leaving 9 bases between. CDR3 bases: TGTGCCAGTAGTATGAGACAGGACTCTGGGGCCAACGTCCTGACTTTC. Protein sequence: CASSMRQDSGANVLTF. The variable domain in full, completed from reference TRBV19 and TRBJ2-6, reads DGGITQSPKYLFRKEGQNVTLSCEQNLNHDAMYWYRQDPGQGLRLIYYSQIVNDFQKGDIAEGYSVSREKKESFPLTVTSAQKNPTAFYLCASSMRQDSGANVLTFGAGSRLTVL.

The chain employs TRBV6-2 or TRBV6-3 and TRBJ1-6, with a possible D match to TRBD1 (5 bases). The V gene's germline CDR1 is MNHEY and CDR2 SVGEGT. The V end was cut by 1 base, the J end by 10 bases, with 11 bases between. CDR3 length equals 14 residues. CDR3 amino acids: CASSYYGGASPLHF. CDR3 nucleotides: TGTGCCAGCAGTTACTACGGGGGAGCATCACCCCTCCACTTT.

The J gene is TRBJ2-3, the V gene TRBV11-2; 10 nucleotides agree with TRBD2. CDR1 is SGHAT, CDR2 FQNNGV, per germline. This CDR3 spans 17 amino acids. Losses at the gene ends were 1 base for V and 3 bases for J; bases not matched to a gene: 7. The CDR3 here is CASSLVLAGVGTDTQYF. CDR3 sequence (DNA): TGTGCCAGCAGCTTAGTCCTAGCGGGAGTTGGTACAGATACGCAGTATTTT.

The chain couples TRBV3-1 (or the pseudogene TRBV3-2) to TRBJ1-2; D perhaps matches TRBD1 (5 bases). Trimming took off 1 base at V and 8 bases at J, with 14 bases between the two ends. CDR3 length: 14 amino acids. Germline values: CDR1 LGHDT, CDR2 YNNKEL (reference sequence). CDR3 DNA sequence: TGTGCCAGCAGCCAAGGAGGCAGGGATAGCGGCTACACCTTC. Its translation is CASSQGGRDSGYTF.

CDR3 DNA: TGTGCCAGTAGTATAGAACTCCAGGGCAATCAGCCCCAGCATTTT. This codes for CASSIELQGNQPQHF. J is TRBJ1-5 and V is TRBV19; D not resolved. CDR3 length: 15 residues. V was trimmed by 0 bases and J by 2 bases, leaving 8 bases between them. Germline CDR1 LNHDA, CDR2 SQIVND (reference sequence).

V is TRBV9 and J is TRBJ2-5; 8 bases are a match to TRBD1. Germline V gene sequence: CDR1 SGDLS, CDR2 YYNGEE. This CDR3 is built from 15 residues. V gave up 4 bases and J gave up 4 bases; unmatched junction bases: 9. The chain's CDR3 is CASSFRTGWAETQYF. The CDR3 DNA reads as TGTGCCAGCAGCTTCAGGACAGGGTGGGCAGAGACCCAGTACTTC.

This clone has only a few counts. Other DNA sequences from this sample encode an identical CDR3 as well. The CDR3 DNA follows: TGTGCCAGCAGTTTAGGGGGAGGCCAGCCCCAGCATTTT. It yields the protein CASSLGGGQPQHF. This rearrangement joins TRBV12-3 or TRBV12-4 to TRBJ1-5; no clear D. The CDR3 length is 13 residues. V gave up 1 base and J gave up 7 bases, with 8 bases separating them.

This sequence joins TRBV10-3 and TRBJ1-6; TRBD1 is a possible D gene (5 bases). The CDR3 is 13 residues long. Germline CDR1 and CDR2: ENHRY and SYGVKD. V was clipped by 8 bases and J by 9 bases, with 14 bases between them. The CDR3: CAIGAGLGSPLHF. The CDR3 DNA is TGTGCCATCGGGGCAGGTTTAGGTTCACCCCTCCACTTT.

V is TRBV18 and J is TRBJ1-1; D may be TRBD1 (5 bases). V was shortened by 8 bases and J by 4 bases, with 20 bases between the two germline ends. The CDR3 covers 15 residues. CDR1 and CDR2 from the germline V gene are KGHSH and LQKENI. CDR3 region: CASAKRQGTVTEAFF. The CDR3 region has the DNA TGTGCCAGCGCAAAACGGCAGGGTACGGTCACTGAAGCTTTCTTT.

The V and J genes are TRBV5-1 and TRBJ2-2; D not resolved. The CDR3 totals 13 residues. CDR1 SGHRS and CDR2 YFSETQ come from the germline V gene. Between the trimmed V and J ends, which lost 4 bases and 3 bases, there was a span of 7 bases. The CDR3 DNA reads TGCGCCAGCAGCGGCCGGGACACCGGGGAGCTGTTTTTT. This gives the protein CASSGRDTGELFF.

The rearrangement links TRBV19 to TRBJ2-2, with TRBD1 as a possible D gene (5 bases). Germline V gene data show CDR1 as LNHDA and CDR2 as SQIVND (reference sequence). The V end was cut by 7 bases, the J end by 4 bases, with 16 bases between. The CDR3 extends over 15 amino acids. The chain's CDR3 is CASKQGHHSTGELFF. The CDR3 nucleotides are TGTGCCAGTAAACAAGGACACCACAGCACCGGGGAGCTGTTTTTT. Supplemented by reference TRBV19 and TRBJ2-2, the full variable domain reads DGGITQSPKYLFRKEGQNVTLSCEQNLNHDAMYWYRQDPGQGLRLIYYSQIVNDFQKGDIAEGYSVSREKKESFPLTVTSAQKNPTAFYLCASKQGHHSTGELFFGEGSRLTVL.